These 6 T cell receptor beta chains share one sample of origin, sequenced in a study of beta chain features in type 1 diabetes. The study reverse transcribed the entire isolated RNA, so it sequenced expressed TCRB transcripts. Produced via immunoSEQ multiplex PCR; TCRdb's table is partial and in-frame only. The profile shows fewer than 250,000 clones, 12% to 15% of them singletons. Sequenced: naive CD4+ T cells from blood. All receptors derive from a middle-aged woman in good health.

This clone was detected only a few times. The chain has TRBV7-2 and TRBJ2-1, with a tentative D call TRBD1 (6 bases). Germline CDR1 SGHTA, CDR2 FQGNSA. This CDR3 is built from 13 residues. V lost 5 bases to trimming and J lost 6 bases, with 11 bases between them. The chain's CDR3 is CASSIDRSNEQFF. CDR3 in DNA: TGTGCCAGCAGCATCGACAGGTCCAATGAGCAGTTCTTC. The whole variable domain, filled in from reference TRBV7-2 and TRBJ2-1, reads GAGVSQSPSNKVTEKGKDVELRCDPISGHTALYWYRQSLGQGLEFLIYFQGNSAPDKSGLPSDRFSAERTGGSVSTLTIQRTQQEDSAVYLCASSIDRSNEQFFGPGTRLTVL.

CDR3 region: CASSHRQGGNSPLHF. For the CDR3, the DNA is TGTGCCAGCAGTCATCGACAGGGGGGAAATTCACCCCTCCACTTT. V gene TRBV6-5 combines with J gene TRBJ1-6; 9 bases line up with TRBD1. The CDR3 has 15 residues. In germline, CDR1 is MNHEY, CDR2 SVGAGI. J was trimmed by 7 bases and V by 5 bases; bases with no gene match: 6.

The rearrangement joins TRBV4-1 to TRBJ1-1, with D possibly TRBD1 on 5 matching bases. The CDR3 consists of 18 residues. The V gene lost 0 bases and the J gene lost 7 bases, with 24 bases spanning the gap. Germline V gives CDR1 MGHRA, CDR2 YSYEKL. The CDR3 sequence is CASSQDNRRSGGPGEAFF. DNA of the CDR3: TGCGCCAGCAGCCAAGATAATCGGCGATCGGGGGGTCCGGGTGAAGCTTTCTTT.

This clone was found a few times. The chain links TRBV5-1 to TRBJ1-6, with 8 bases fitting TRBD1. The V gene's germline CDR1 is SGHRS and CDR2 YFSETQ. CDR3 length equals 15 residues. V shed 7 bases and J 10 bases; nucleotides not matched to a gene: 13. In DNA form, the CDR3 reads TGCGCCAGCCGGGGGCCGGGACAGGAGGGATCACCCCTCCACTTT. Translating gives CASRGPGQEGSPLHF.

V and J are TRBV7-9 and TRBJ2-5; D is undetermined. There are 14 residues in the CDR3. The V end lost 2 bases, the J end lost 7 bases, and 14 bases lay between the germline ends. From germline, CDR1 is SEHNR and CDR2 FQNEAQ (reference sequence). CDR3 in DNA: TGTGCCAGCAGCTTACTTTCAGTCCCAGGGACCCAGTACTTC. Its protein is CASSLLSVPGTQYF.

This clone was counted only a few times. This chain uses TRBV9 with TRBJ1-1, with D unresolved. Germline V gives CDR1 SGDLS, CDR2 YYNGEE. The ends were cut back, 3 bases at V and 0 bases at J, with 6 bases in the middle. This CDR3 comprises 13 residues. CDR3 residues: CASSAGLNTEAFF. CDR3 nucleotide sequence: TGTGCCAGCAGCGCTGGCTTGAACACTGAAGCTTTCTTT.